The table lists the clone carrying this T cell receptor beta chain with many counts. Its antigen remains unknown. The CDR3 is 14 amino acids. Germline CDR1 KGHDR, CDR2 SFDVKD. V lost 5 bases to trimming and J lost 0 bases, with 6 bases between them. Described time point: longitudinal time-point 1 (baseline). 5'RACE with 10-nucleotide random UMIs produced the cDNA. MiXCR was run by TCRdb on the 5' RACE reads, yielding one entry per CDR3 protein. Counted here are roughly 61,000 distinct CDR3 sequences, over 8.5% occurring once; the ten biggest clones make up about 6.6%. This entry comes from a study of neurological immune-mediated disorders. The study's findings and limits: Patients with HTLV-1-associated myelopathy showed the most TCR clonal expansion. Those with multiple sclerosis showed the least, falling below healthy controls.

Sequenced material: PBMCs. The chain links TRBV24-1 to TRBJ2-2, with D uncertain. The origin of this receptor is a male donor with HTLV-1-associated myelopathy (HAM/TSP). As DNA, the CDR3 is TGTGCCACCAGTGCGCCTTCGAACACCGGGGAGCTGTTTTTT. Its translation is CATSAPSNTGELFF.